This TCR beta chain was identified during a study of breast tumors, draining lymph nodes, adjacent tissues. The study, taken as a whole, reports: Tumor T cell lymph node origin was a supported hypothesis, not proven.

Worth noting for this clonotype: Its antigen is not known. Because it lacks the conserved phenylalanine or tryptophan at the end, this CDR3 is likely a read error.

Breast cancer patients provided tissue from their axillary draining lymph nodes. TCRdb called the multiplex PCR reads again in MiXCR, with one record for every CDR3 protein. The sample lists roughly 130,000 distinct CDR3 sequences; about 20% were seen once. Germline V gene sequence: CDR1 LNHDA, CDR2 SQIVND (reference sequence). The CDR3 loop spans 17 amino acids. V lost 5 bases and J lost 3; bases outside the gene matches: 11. The sequencing input was axillary lymph node tissue. The receptor was isolated from a female donor with breast cancer. Some clones in this sample may be carry-over from other donors' samples. The V and J genes are TRBV19 and TRBJ1-5, with 9 bases fitting TRBD1. The CDR3 region is CASSWDRETGDNQPQHC. The CDR3 nucleotides are TGTGCCAGTAGTTGGGACAGGGAAACTGGAGACAATCAGCCCCAGCATTGT.